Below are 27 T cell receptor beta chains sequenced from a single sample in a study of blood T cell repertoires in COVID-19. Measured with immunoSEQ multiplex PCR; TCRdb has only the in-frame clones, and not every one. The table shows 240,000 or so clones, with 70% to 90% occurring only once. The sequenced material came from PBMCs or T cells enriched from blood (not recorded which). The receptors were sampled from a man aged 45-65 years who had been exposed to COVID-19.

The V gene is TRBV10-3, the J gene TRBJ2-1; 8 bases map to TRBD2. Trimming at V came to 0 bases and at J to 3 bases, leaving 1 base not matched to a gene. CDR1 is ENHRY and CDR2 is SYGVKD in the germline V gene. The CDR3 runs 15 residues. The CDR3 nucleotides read TGTGCCATCAGTGAGTCGGCGGGAGGCTACAATGAGCAGTTCTTC. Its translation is CAISESAGGYNEQFF.

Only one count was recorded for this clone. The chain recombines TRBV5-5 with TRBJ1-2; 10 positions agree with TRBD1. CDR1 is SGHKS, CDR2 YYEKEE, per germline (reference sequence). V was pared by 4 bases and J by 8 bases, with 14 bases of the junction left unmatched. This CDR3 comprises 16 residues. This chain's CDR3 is CASSPGVGQGIGGYTF. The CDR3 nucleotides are TGTGCCAGCAGCCCGGGTGTGGGACAGGGGATCGGCGGCTACACCTTC.

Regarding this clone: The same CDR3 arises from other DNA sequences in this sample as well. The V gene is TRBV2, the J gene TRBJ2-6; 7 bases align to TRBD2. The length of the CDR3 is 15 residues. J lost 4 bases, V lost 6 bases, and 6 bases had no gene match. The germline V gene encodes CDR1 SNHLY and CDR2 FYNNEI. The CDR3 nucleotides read TGTGCCAGCAGGGGAGGGAGCTCCGGGGCCAACGTCCTGACTTTC. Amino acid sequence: CASRGGSSGANVLTF.

CDR3 in amino acids: CATAREVGTDTQYF. The CDR3 nucleotides read TGTGCCACAGCCCGGGAAGTTGGGACAGATACGCAGTATTTT. The V and J genes are TRBV2 and TRBJ2-3; D might be TRBD2 (5 bases). The CDR3 spans 14 residues. Trimming cost V 10 bases and J 3 bases, with 17 bases left between them. Germline CDR1 SNHLY, CDR2 FYNNEI.

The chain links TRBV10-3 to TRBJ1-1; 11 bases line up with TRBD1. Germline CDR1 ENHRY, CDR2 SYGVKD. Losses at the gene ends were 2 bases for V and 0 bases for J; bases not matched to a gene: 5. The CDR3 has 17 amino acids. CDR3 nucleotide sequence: TGTGCCATCAGTGAGCTTCGGACAGGGGGCATGAACACTGAAGCTTTCTTT. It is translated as CAISELRTGGMNTEAFF.

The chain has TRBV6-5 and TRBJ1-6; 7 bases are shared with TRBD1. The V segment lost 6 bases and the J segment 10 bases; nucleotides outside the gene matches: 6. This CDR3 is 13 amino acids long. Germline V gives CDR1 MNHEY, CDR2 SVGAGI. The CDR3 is CASRGAGGSPLHF. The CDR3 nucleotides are TGTGCCAGCAGGGGGGCAGGGGGGTCACCCCTCCACTTT.

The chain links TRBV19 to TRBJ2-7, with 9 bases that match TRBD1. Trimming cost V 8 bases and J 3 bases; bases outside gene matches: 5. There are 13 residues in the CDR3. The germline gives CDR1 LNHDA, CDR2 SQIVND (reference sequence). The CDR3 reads CASSKDRGYEQYF. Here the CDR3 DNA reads TGTGCCAGTTCGAAGGACAGGGGCTACGAGCAGTACTTC.

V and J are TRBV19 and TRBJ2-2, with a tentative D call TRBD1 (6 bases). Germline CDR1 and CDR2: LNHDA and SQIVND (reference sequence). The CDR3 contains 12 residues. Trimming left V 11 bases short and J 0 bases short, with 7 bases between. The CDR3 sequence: CAGTSNTGELFF. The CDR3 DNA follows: TGTGCCGGGACATCGAACACCGGGGAGCTGTTTTTT. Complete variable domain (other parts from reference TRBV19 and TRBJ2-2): DGGITQSPKYLFRKEGQNVTLSCEQNLNHDAMYWYRQDPGQGLRLIYYSQIVNDFQKGDIAEGYSVSREKKESFPLTVTSAQKNPTAFYLCAGTSNTGELFFGEGSRLTVL.

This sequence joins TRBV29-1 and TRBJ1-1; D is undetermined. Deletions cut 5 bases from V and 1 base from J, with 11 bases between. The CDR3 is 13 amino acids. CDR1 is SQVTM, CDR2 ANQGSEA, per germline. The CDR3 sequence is CSVLQAGNTEAFF. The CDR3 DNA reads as TGCAGCGTTTTGCAGGCCGGGAACACTGAAGCTTTCTTT.

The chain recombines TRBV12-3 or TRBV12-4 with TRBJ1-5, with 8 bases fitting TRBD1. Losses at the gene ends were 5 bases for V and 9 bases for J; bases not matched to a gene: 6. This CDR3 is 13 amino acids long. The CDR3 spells CASSGAGGTPQHF. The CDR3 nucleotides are TGTGCCAGCAGTGGGGCAGGGGGCACGCCCCAGCATTTT.

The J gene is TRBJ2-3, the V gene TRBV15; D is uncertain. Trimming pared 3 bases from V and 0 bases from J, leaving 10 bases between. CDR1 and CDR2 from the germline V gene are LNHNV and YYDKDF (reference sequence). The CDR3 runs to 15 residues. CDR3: CATSRAAYSTDTQYF. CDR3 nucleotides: TGTGCCACCAGCAGGGCGGCCTACAGCACAGATACGCAGTATTTT.

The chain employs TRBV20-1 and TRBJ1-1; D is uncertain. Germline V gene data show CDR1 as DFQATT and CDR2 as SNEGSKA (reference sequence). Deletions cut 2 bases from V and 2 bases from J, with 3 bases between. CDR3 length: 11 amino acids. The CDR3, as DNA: TGCAGTGCTAGATTAAACACTGAAGCTTTCTTT. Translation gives CSARLNTEAFF.

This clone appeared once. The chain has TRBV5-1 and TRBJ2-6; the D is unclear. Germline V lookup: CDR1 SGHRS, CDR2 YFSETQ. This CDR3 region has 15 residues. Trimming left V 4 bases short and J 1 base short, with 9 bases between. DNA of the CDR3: TGCGCCAGCAGCCAGGAATTTTCTGGGGCCAACGTCCTGACTTTC. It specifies CASSQEFSGANVLTF.

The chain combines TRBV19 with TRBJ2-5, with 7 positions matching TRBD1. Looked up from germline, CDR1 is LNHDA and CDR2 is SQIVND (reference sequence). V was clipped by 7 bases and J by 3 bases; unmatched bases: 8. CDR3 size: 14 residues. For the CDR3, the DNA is TGTGCCAGTAATGTCCGACAGGGTGAAGAGACCCAGTACTTC. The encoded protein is CASNVRQGEETQYF.

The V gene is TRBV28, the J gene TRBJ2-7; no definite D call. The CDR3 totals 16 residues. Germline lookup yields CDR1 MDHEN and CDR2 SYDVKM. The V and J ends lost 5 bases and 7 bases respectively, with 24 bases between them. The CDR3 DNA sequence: TGTGCCAGCAGTCTCGTATGGTATGCCGGAACCGGGGAGCAGTACGTC. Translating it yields CASSLVWYAGTGEQYV.

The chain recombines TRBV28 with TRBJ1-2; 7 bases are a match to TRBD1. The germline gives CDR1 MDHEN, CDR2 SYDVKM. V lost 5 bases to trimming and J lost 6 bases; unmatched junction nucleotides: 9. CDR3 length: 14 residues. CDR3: CASSLRQGRNGYTF. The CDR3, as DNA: TGTGCCAGCAGTCTCCGACAGGGAAGGAATGGCTACACCTTC.

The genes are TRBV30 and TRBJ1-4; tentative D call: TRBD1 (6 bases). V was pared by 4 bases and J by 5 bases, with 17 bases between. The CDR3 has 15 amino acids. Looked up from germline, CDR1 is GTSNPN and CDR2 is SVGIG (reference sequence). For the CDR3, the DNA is TGTGCCTGGACCCAAGGGACATTTGCCAATGAAAAACTGTTTTTT. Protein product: CAWTQGTFANEKLFF.

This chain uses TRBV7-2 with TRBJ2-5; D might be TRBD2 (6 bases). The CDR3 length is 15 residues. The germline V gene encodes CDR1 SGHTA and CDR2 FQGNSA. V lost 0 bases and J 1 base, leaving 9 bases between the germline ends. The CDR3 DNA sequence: TGTGCCAGCAGCTTAGCTAGCGGAGCCCAAGAGACCCAGTACTTC. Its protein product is CASSLASGAQETQYF.

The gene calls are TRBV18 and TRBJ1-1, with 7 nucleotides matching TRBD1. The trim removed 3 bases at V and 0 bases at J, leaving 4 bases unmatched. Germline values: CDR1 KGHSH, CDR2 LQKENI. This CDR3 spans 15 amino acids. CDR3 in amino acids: CASSPRGNMNTEAFF. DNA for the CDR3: TGTGCCAGCTCACCCAGGGGGAACATGAACACTGAAGCTTTCTTT.

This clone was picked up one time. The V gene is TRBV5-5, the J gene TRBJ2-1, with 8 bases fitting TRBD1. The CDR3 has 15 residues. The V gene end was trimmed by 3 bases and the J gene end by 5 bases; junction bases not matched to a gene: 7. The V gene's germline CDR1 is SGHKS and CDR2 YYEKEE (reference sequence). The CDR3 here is CASSWDRTPNNEQFF. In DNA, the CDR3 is TGTGCCAGCAGCTGGGACAGGACCCCGAACAATGAGCAGTTCTTC.

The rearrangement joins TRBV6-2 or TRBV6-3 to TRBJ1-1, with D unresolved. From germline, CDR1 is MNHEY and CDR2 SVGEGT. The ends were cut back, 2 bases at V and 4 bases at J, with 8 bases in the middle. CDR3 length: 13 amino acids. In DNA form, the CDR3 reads TGTGCCAGCAGTTACGTGAGGGCCACTGAAGCTTTCTTT. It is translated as CASSYVRATEAFF.

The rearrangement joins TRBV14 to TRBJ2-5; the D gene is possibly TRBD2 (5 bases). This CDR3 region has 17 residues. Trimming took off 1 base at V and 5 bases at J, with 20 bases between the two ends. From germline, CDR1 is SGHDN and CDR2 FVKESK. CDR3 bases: TGTGCCAGCAGCCAAGGGTTTCAGCGGTTTGGCCTTGAGACCCAGTACTTC. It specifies CASSQGFQRFGLETQYF.

The CDR3 coding sequence is TGTGCCAGCAGCTTAGATGCGGGAGGAACAGATACGCAGTATTTT. Translated: CASSLDAGGTDTQYF. The rearrangement uses TRBV7-2 and TRBJ2-3, with 8 bases that match TRBD2. After removal of 1 base from V and 3 bases from J, the junction contained 3 bases not matched to a gene. Germline CDR1 SGHTA, CDR2 FQGNSA. This CDR3 region has 15 residues. Complete variable domain (other parts from reference TRBV7-2 and TRBJ2-3): GAGVSQSPSNKVTEKGKDVELRCDPISGHTALYWYRQSLGQGLEFLIYFQGNSAPDKSGLPSDRFSAERTGGSVSTLTIQRTQQEDSAVYLCASSLDAGGTDTQYFGPGTRLTVL.

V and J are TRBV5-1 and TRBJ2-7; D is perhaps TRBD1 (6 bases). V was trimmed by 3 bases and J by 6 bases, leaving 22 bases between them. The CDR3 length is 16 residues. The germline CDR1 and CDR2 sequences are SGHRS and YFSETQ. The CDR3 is CASSSGTAQGSGEQYV. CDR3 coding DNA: TGCGCCAGCAGCTCCGGGACCGCCCAGGGGTCGGGCGAGCAGTACGTC.

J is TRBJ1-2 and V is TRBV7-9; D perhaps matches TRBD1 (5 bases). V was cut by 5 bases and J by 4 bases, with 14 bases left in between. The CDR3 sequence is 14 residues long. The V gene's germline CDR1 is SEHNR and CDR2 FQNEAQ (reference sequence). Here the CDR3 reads CASSALQVSYGYTF. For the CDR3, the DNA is TGTGCCAGCAGCGCACTACAGGTCTCCTATGGCTACACCTTC.

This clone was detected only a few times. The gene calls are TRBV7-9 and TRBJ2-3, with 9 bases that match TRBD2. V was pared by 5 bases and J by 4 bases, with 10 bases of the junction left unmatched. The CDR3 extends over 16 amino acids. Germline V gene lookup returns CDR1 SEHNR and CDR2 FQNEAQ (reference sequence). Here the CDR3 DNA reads TGTGCCAGCAGCCAACAAGCGGGGGGCCTCGCAGATACGCAGTATTTT. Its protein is CASSQQAGGLADTQYF.

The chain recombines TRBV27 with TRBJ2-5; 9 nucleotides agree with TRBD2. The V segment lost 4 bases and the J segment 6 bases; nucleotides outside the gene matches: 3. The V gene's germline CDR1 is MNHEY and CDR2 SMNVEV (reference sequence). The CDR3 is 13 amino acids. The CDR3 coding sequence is TGTGCCAGCAGTTCAGGACTAGCGAAGACCCAGTACTTC. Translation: CASSSGLAKTQYF.